Below, 25 T cell receptor beta chains from the same sample are listed, as sequenced in a study of OX40 agonist ivuxolimab in advanced cancers. Method: immunoSEQ multiplex PCR; TCRdb's copy keeps in-frame clones and lacks some. The table lists about 80,000 clones, approximately 93% of them singletons. Sequencing was performed on CD4+ or CD8+ T cells sorted from blood, taken in a trial of the OX40 agonist ivuxolimab. The receptor set was obtained from an adult with an advanced solid tumor such as melanoma, head and neck, liver or kidney cancer.

CDR3 protein: CASSIGLAEYNEQFF. CDR3 DNA: TGTGCCAGTAGTATTGGACTAGCGGAATACAATGAGCAGTTCTTC. The chain recombines TRBV19 with TRBJ2-1, with 10 positions matching TRBD2. The CDR3 is 15 residues long. V lost 3 bases and J lost 4; bases outside the gene matches: 3. CDR1 is LNHDA, CDR2 SQIVND, per germline (reference sequence).

The chain has TRBV7-9 and TRBJ2-1, with 11 bases identical to TRBD2. Trimming removed 3 bases from V and 7 bases from J; junction bases left unmatched: 5. Germline CDR1 and CDR2: SEHNR and FQNEAQ (reference sequence). CDR3 length: 15 residues. The CDR3 reads CASSFPASGGNEQFF. The DNA of the CDR3 is TGTGCCAGCAGCTTCCCCGCTAGCGGGGGGAATGAGCAGTTCTTC.

V usage is TRBV10-3 and J usage is TRBJ2-7, with 8 bases that match TRBD1. Germline CDR1 is ENHRY and CDR2 is SYGVKD. The V and J ends lost 5 bases and 3 bases, in that order; junction bases with no gene match: 6. CDR3 length: 14 residues. This chain's CDR3 is CAISTGGIIYEQYF. CDR3 sequence (DNA): TGTGCCATCAGTACAGGGGGAATAATCTACGAGCAGTACTTC.

CDR3 in DNA: TGTGCCACCACATCCCGGCGTTATAATTCACCCCTCCACTTT. Translating gives CATTSRRYNSPLHF. The chain couples TRBV5-6 to TRBJ1-6; D not certain. The germline V gene encodes CDR1 SGHDT and CDR2 YYEEEE. The CDR3 covers 14 residues. V lost 9 bases and J lost 4, with 14 bases in between. The whole variable domain, filled in from reference TRBV5-6 and TRBJ1-6, reads DAGVTQSPTHLIKTRGQQVTLRCSPKSGHDTVSWYQQALGQGPQFIFQYYEEEERQRGNFPDRFSGHQFPNYSSELNVNALLLGDSALYLCATTSRRYNSPLHFGNGTRLTVT.

The chain employs TRBV5-6 and TRBJ2-1; 7 bases match TRBD2. The CDR3 is made up of 13 amino acids. The germline V gene has CDR1 SGHDT and CDR2 YYEEEE. Trimming took 2 bases from V and 6 from J; bases not matched to a gene: 2. The CDR3 is CASSLGGSNEQFF. The CDR3 DNA reads TGTGCCAGCAGCTTAGGCGGGAGCAATGAGCAGTTCTTC.

The J gene is TRBJ2-5, the V gene TRBV29-1; TRBD1 might be the D (5 bases). Germline V CDR1 and CDR2: SQVTM, ANQGSEA. V lost 5 bases and J lost 5, with 12 bases in between. The CDR3 length is 12 residues. CDR3 residues: CSVYWQGETQYF. The DNA of the CDR3 is TGCAGCGTTTACTGGCAGGGCGAGACCCAGTACTTC.

The rearrangement uses TRBV14 and TRBJ2-7; D is unclear. The germline gives CDR1 SGHDN, CDR2 FVKESK. Trimming stripped 5 bases from V and 3 bases from J, with 11 bases between. This CDR3 region has 13 residues. CDR3: CASSADGYYEQYF. The CDR3 region has the DNA TGTGCCAGCAGCGCGGACGGCTACTACGAGCAGTACTTC.

V gene TRBV4-3 combines with J gene TRBJ1-3; D is unresolved. This CDR3 contains 15 residues. Germline CDR1 is LGHNA and CDR2 is YSLEER. V lost 1 base and J 0 bases, leaving 7 bases between the germline ends. The CDR3 DNA reads TGCGCCAGCAGCCAAGCCCGGTTCTCTGGAAACACCATATATTTT. Its translation is CASSQARFSGNTIYF.

The V gene is TRBV27, the J gene TRBJ1-2; the match to TRBD1 covers 7 bases. Germline V gene data show CDR1 as MNHEY and CDR2 as SMNVEV (reference sequence). There are 14 residues in the CDR3. V trimming: 2 bases; J trimming: 5 bases; junction bases outside the gene matches: 5. CDR3: CASSLQGVGYGYTF. CDR3 in DNA: TGTGCCAGCAGTTTACAGGGGGTAGGTTATGGCTACACCTTC.

The V gene is TRBV30, the J gene TRBJ2-7, with a tentative D call TRBD2 (6 bases). Per germline, CDR1 GTSNPN and CDR2 SVGIG (reference sequence). The CDR3 covers 14 residues. V was pared by 4 bases and J by 0 bases, with 13 bases between. The CDR3 DNA follows: TGTGCCTGGACCCCGGGACTTCTCTCCTACGAGCAGTACTTC. Translated: CAWTPGLLSYEQYF.

The chain couples TRBV9 to TRBJ2-1; D is unclear. The CDR3 loop spans 11 amino acids. Germline V CDR1 and CDR2: SGDLS, YYNGEE. V dropped 1 base and J dropped 8 bases, with 4 bases sitting between them. The CDR3 DNA is TGTGCCAGCAGCGTAACAGATGAGCAGTTCTTC. As protein: CASSVTDEQFF.

The CDR3 loop is CASRTGNTEAFF. CDR3 nucleotide sequence: TGTGCCAGCAGAACAGGGAACACTGAAGCTTTCTTT. The chain couples TRBV6-1 to TRBJ1-1; D possibly corresponds to TRBD1 (5 bases). The V and J ends lost 6 bases and 1 base respectively, with 6 bases between them. Germline V gene data show CDR1 as MNHNS and CDR2 as SASEGT. The CDR3 loop spans 12 amino acids.

The chain employs TRBV6-5 and TRBJ2-1; 11 bases match TRBD2. The J segment lost 7 bases and the V segment lost 6 bases, leaving 5 bases of the junction unmatched. CDR1 is MNHEY, CDR2 SVGAGI, per germline. The CDR3 covers 14 residues. The CDR3: CASSTRTSGNEQFF. As DNA, the CDR3 is TGTGCCAGCAGCACACGGACTAGCGGGAATGAGCAGTTCTTC.

The chain uses TRBV11-2 and TRBJ2-7; 8 nucleotides align to TRBD1. Germline lookup yields CDR1 SGHAT and CDR2 FQNNGV. The CDR3 has 15 amino acids. The ends lost 1 base at V and 0 bases at J; junction bases unmatched: 2. The CDR3 nucleotides read TGTGCCAGCAGCTTAGGGACAGGGAGCTCCTACGAGCAGTACTTC. It specifies CASSLGTGSSYEQYF.

The V gene is TRBV27, the J gene TRBJ2-7, with D possibly matching TRBD2 (5 bases). The germline gives CDR1 MNHEY, CDR2 SMNVEV (reference sequence). The CDR3 runs 15 residues. V dropped 5 bases and J dropped 0 bases, with 14 bases sitting between them. This CDR3 is CASSPTSGSSYEQYF. DNA for the CDR3: TGTGCCAGCAGTCCCACGAGCGGAAGCTCCTACGAGCAGTACTTC.

The V gene is TRBV6-1, the J gene TRBJ2-7, with 7 bases that match TRBD1. Trimming removed 4 bases from V and 2 bases from J; junction bases left unmatched: 2. This CDR3 has 13 residues. Germline V gives CDR1 MNHNS, CDR2 SASEGT. The CDR3: CASSGQGPYEQYF. DNA of the CDR3: TGTGCCAGCAGTGGACAGGGCCCCTACGAGCAGTACTTC.

V gene TRBV27 combines with J gene TRBJ2-7; no clear D. This CDR3 spans 17 amino acids. The V gene lost 7 bases and the J gene lost 5 bases, with 27 bases spanning the gap. Germline-derived CDR1 and CDR2 are MNHEY and SMNVEV (reference sequence). The CDR3 is CASTPPRFSLAMDEQYF. CDR3 nucleotide sequence: TGTGCCAGCACCCCCCCCCGGTTCTCCTTGGCTATGGACGAGCAGTACTTC.

This rearrangement joins TRBV6-1 to TRBJ2-3; D is possibly TRBD2 (6 bases). Per germline, CDR1 MNHNS and CDR2 SASEGT. Trimming removed 11 bases from V and 3 bases from J, with 12 bases in between. The CDR3 runs to 12 residues. In nucleotides, the CDR3 is TGTGCCGCCGGGGACTTTACAGATACGCAGTATTTT. Translating it yields CAAGDFTDTQYF.

The chain carries TRBV9 and TRBJ2-5; 8 bases are a match to TRBD1. The V gene's germline CDR1 is SGDLS and CDR2 YYNGEE. The CDR3 extends over 16 amino acids. J was trimmed by 5 bases and V by 4 bases; bases with no gene match: 13. The CDR3, as DNA: TGTGCCAGCAGCCTCAGGACAGGGAGCATAATGGAGACCCAGTACTTC. This gives the protein CASSLRTGSIMETQYF. Together with reference TRBV9 and TRBJ2-5, the CDR3 gives the full variable domain: DSGVTQTPKHLITATGQRVTLRCSPRSGDLSVYWYQQSLDQGLQFLIQYYNGEERAKGNILERFSAQQFPDLHSELNLSSLELGDSALYFCASSLRTGSIMETQYFGPGTRLLVL.

The rearrangement uses TRBV9 and TRBJ2-7; no clear D gene. The germline CDR1 and CDR2 sequences are SGDLS and YYNGEE. V was shortened by 0 bases and J by 0 bases, with 10 bases between the two germline ends. The CDR3 extends over 15 amino acids. CDR3 residues: CASSVAPATSYEQYF. The DNA of the CDR3 is TGTGCCAGCAGCGTAGCTCCAGCCACCTCCTACGAGCAGTACTTC.

The V and J genes are TRBV7-8 and TRBJ1-5, with D possibly being TRBD1 (6 bases). The CDR3 contains 17 residues. Germline V gives CDR1 SGHVS, CDR2 FQNEAQ. The V end lost 4 bases, the J end lost 6 bases, and 22 bases lay between the germline ends. The CDR3 loop is CASSSLTQGRDGQPQHF. The CDR3 bases are TGTGCCAGCAGCTCCCTGACGCAGGGGAGGGACGGTCAGCCCCAGCATTTT.

The rearrangement uses TRBV6-6 and TRBJ2-7; D possibly corresponds to TRBD1 (6 bases). CDR1 is MNHNY, CDR2 SVGAGI, per germline (reference sequence). Trimming stripped 6 bases from V and 3 bases from J, with 18 bases between. The CDR3 covers 15 residues. CDR3: CASSDRDTGVYEQYF. The CDR3 coding sequence is TGTGCCAGCAGCGACCGGGACACCGGGGTCTACGAGCAGTACTTC.

The chain has TRBV27 and TRBJ1-1; D call uncertain. CDR1 is MNHEY and CDR2 is SMNVEV in the germline V gene (reference sequence). Trimming left V 3 bases short and J 4 bases short, with 9 bases between. CDR3 length: 13 residues. Here the CDR3 reads CASSFPGLTEAFF. In DNA form, the CDR3 reads TGTGCCAGCAGTTTCCCGGGCCTCACTGAAGCTTTCTTT.

The rearrangement uses TRBV6-1 and TRBJ1-5; no reliable D call. CDR3 size: 15 residues. Trimming cost V 3 bases and J 4 bases, with 13 bases left between them. Germline V gene sequence: CDR1 MNHNS, CDR2 SASEGT. CDR3 bases: TGTGCCAGCAGTGATTCCGACGGAGGGAATCAGCCCCAGCATTTT. This translates into CASSDSDGGNQPQHF.

This clone was observed a single time. The chain links TRBV5-6 to TRBJ1-1, with D hard to call. Trimming left V 4 bases short and J 1 base short, with 5 bases between. From germline, CDR1 is SGHDT and CDR2 YYEEEE. The CDR3 has 12 residues. CDR3 amino acids: CASSTRNTEAFF. CDR3 nucleotides: TGTGCCAGCAGCACGAGGAACACTGAAGCTTTCTTT.